The 12 T cell receptor beta chains listed next were all sequenced from one sample in a study of blood T cell repertoires in COVID-19. The table came from immunoSEQ multiplex PCR; TCRdb's copy has only in-frame clones and leaves some out. The data show about 280,000 clones, with around 89% seen just once and approximately 2% held by the top ten. The sequenced sample consisted of PBMCs or T cells enriched from blood (not recorded which). These receptors all stem from a woman aged 55-75 years in a cohort exposed to, infected with or recovered from COVID-19 (not recorded which).

J is TRBJ1-1 and V is TRBV7-9; D possibly corresponds to TRBD1 (5 bases). This CDR3 region has 12 residues. Trimming removed 5 bases from V and 10 bases from J, with 14 bases in between. Germline CDR1 reads SEHNR; CDR2 reads FQNEAQ (reference sequence). CDR3 bases: TGTGCCAGCAGCCTAGAGGCTAGGGGAGCTTTCTTT. Its translation: CASSLEARGAFF.

This chain links TRBV11-3 with TRBJ2-7; 8 bases match TRBD2. Germline loops: CDR1 SGHNT, CDR2 YENEEA. This CDR3 has 14 residues. J gave up 7 bases and V 0 bases, and 5 bases lay outside the gene matches. The CDR3 reads CASSLEAGAGEQYF. CDR3 sequence (DNA): TGTGCCAGCAGCTTAGAAGCGGGAGCAGGAGAGCAGTACTTC.

V is TRBV28 and J is TRBJ2-5, with D perhaps TRBD1 (5 bases). The CDR3 has 17 amino acids. The V gene's germline CDR1 is MDHEN and CDR2 SYDVKM. Trimming took 4 bases from V and 5 from J, leaving 23 bases between them. The chain's CDR3 is CASSSRGLGPSRETQYF. The CDR3 bases are TGTGCCAGCAGTTCTAGGGGATTAGGACCTTCGAGGGAGACCCAGTACTTC.

This rearrangement joins TRBV30 to TRBJ1-4, with 7 bases matching TRBD1. With 1 base clipped from V and 8 bases from J, the junction kept 4 bases outside the gene matches. The CDR3 has 13 amino acids. Germline CDR1 is GTSNPN and CDR2 is SVGIG (reference sequence). The CDR3 DNA is TGTGCCTGGAGTGCGGGACAGTGGGAAAAACTGTTTTTT. Translated, it gives CAWSAGQWEKLFF.

This rearrangement joins TRBV3-1 (or the pseudogene TRBV3-2) to TRBJ2-7; tentative D call: TRBD1 (6 bases). CDR1 LGHDT and CDR2 YNNKEL come from the germline V gene (reference sequence). CDR3 size: 14 residues. V was trimmed by 4 bases and J by 1 base, leaving 11 bases between them. The CDR3 bases are TGTGCCAGCAGCCCTACGACAGGTTCCTACGAGCAGTACTTC. It specifies CASSPTTGSYEQYF.

A single count supports this clone. The genes are TRBV6-1 and TRBJ1-2, with TRBD1 as a possible D gene (6 bases). V was clipped by 5 bases and J by 4 bases, with 14 bases between them. CDR3 size: 14 residues. Germline values: CDR1 MNHNS, CDR2 SASEGT. DNA for the CDR3: TGTGCCAGCAGTTCTCTAACAGGGACCTATGGCTACACCTTC. Protein sequence: CASSSLTGTYGYTF.

A note on this clone: Compared with germline, one end of the junction differs, possibly owing to a read error. The V call is TRBV7-7, the J call TRBJ2-5; perhaps TRBD2 as D (6 bases). The CDR3 is 13 residues long. Germline-derived CDR1 and CDR2 are SSHAT and FNYEAQ (reference sequence). Here the CDR3 DNA reads TGTGCTAGCAGCGTGGGGGGTGACTCGGCCCAGTACTTC. Translated, it gives CASSVGGDSAQYF.

CDR3 in amino acids: CASSSTEYGYTF. CDR3 nucleotide sequence: TGTGCCAGCAGCTCGACGGAGTATGGCTACACCTTC. This chain connects TRBV5-4 to TRBJ1-2; no clear D. Trimming left V 3 bases short and J 5 bases short, with 8 bases between. The germline V gene has CDR1 SGHNT and CDR2 YYREEE (reference sequence). The CDR3 sequence is 12 residues long. Filled out from reference TRBV5-4 and TRBJ1-2, the complete variable domain reads ETGVTQSPTHLIKTRGQQVTLRCSSQSGHNTVSWYQQALGQGPQFIFQYYREEENGRGNFPPRFSGLQFPNYSSELNVNALELDDSALYLCASSSTEYGYTFGSGTRLTVV.

The chain employs TRBV2 and TRBJ1-1; the D gene is possibly TRBD1 (6 bases). Germline V gives CDR1 SNHLY, CDR2 FYNNEI. V was clipped by 4 bases and J by 4 bases, with 16 bases between them. The CDR3 spans 15 residues. Written as DNA, the CDR3 is TGTGCCAGCAGTGGTAGAGGACAGATGCTCACTGAAGCTTTCTTT. Its translation is CASSGRGQMLTEAFF.

The rearrangement uses TRBV28 and TRBJ1-5, with D hard to call. From germline, CDR1 is MDHEN and CDR2 SYDVKM. Trimming stripped 6 bases from V and 12 bases from J, with 18 bases between. The CDR3 totals 13 residues. CDR3 protein: CASSMGGPRYQHF. The DNA for the CDR3 is TGTGCCAGCAGCATGGGAGGGCCGAGGTACCAGCATTTT.

The V call is TRBV7-9, the J call TRBJ2-7; the match to TRBD1 covers 11 bases. The germline V gene encodes CDR1 SEHNR and CDR2 FQNEAQ (reference sequence). The CDR3 has 14 residues. The trim removed 5 bases at V and 3 bases at J, leaving 3 bases unmatched. CDR3 nucleotide sequence: TGTGCCAGCAGCGGGGACAGGGGGTTCTACGAGCAGTACTTC. Translated: CASSGDRGFYEQYF.

This chain uses TRBV19 with TRBJ1-2; 7 bases agree with TRBD1. Germline assignment: CDR1 LNHDA and CDR2 SQIVND (reference sequence). V dropped 5 bases and J dropped 3; count of bases not matched to a gene: 9. The CDR3 is 15 residues long. The CDR3 loop is CASSSSTGRYYGYTF. CDR3 DNA sequence: TGTGCCAGTAGTTCATCGACAGGGCGTTACTATGGCTACACCTTC.